This TCR beta chain was captured by sequencing in a study of cytomegalovirus exposure and HLA in healthy donors (dated by TCRdb to the late 2010s). Some background on the complete study: An earlier analysis of fewer than 750 of the donors reported about 260 Gb of sequence data and 117 million unique TCR beta sequences obtained from approximately 180 million T cells. An early release that covered about 600 HLA-typed donors contained approximately 300 gigabases of sequencing data and approximately 85 million unique TCR sequences. Of the roughly 400 genotyped donors, 81% fell in the genetic ancestry cluster associated with self-reported Caucasian donors. The study was designed to test whether signatures of past pathogen exposure could be identified by cataloging public T cell receptors. The study used immunosequencing to profile the T cell repertoires of 670 or so subjects and linked those repertoires to cytomegalovirus serostatus. Besides the first cohort of approximately 670 subjects, a separate validation cohort made up of 95 to 150 different subjects was used. To predict cytomegalovirus infection status, the study brought together high-throughput TCR immunosequencing, statistical association of individual TCRs with disease status, and machine learning. To study patterns of TCR occurrence, a later analysis re-analyzed previously published TCR beta repertoires from 650 to 750 donors and added high-resolution HLA genotyping. Rather than drawing on any new phenotypic data, the later analysis identified candidate immune exposures from TCR beta sequences and the way those sequences occurred across donors. To decide whether each TCR beta V gene segment behaved as functional or pseudogenic, an earlier analysis of some 600 of the donors relied on high-throughput TCR beta sequencing. Alongside the repertoire data, information on donor age, sex, ethnicity and CMV serostatus was compiled. Genome-wide SNP genotypes for about 65% of the 666 donors were used in a later genetic analysis, which treated that subset as a discovery cohort. Every repertoire in the discovery cohort had been generated on one and the same sequencing platform. HLA typing included class I and class II loci at four-digit resolution. The number of donors typed differed by locus, with 629-630 for A, B, C, DRB1 and DQB1, more than 500 for DQA1, 600 to 610 for DPA1, and around 450 for DPB1. Four or five DR-DQ haplotypes were treated as single units for association and clustering because of strong linkage in the cohort. Among a few hundred genotyped donors of the cohort, an average of approximately 250,000 unique TCR beta nucleotide sequences were sequenced per donor, roughly 20% of them non-productive. Study-level results and caveats: The classifier was reported to diagnose cytomegalovirus status with high specificity and sensitivity in both the original and validation cohorts. This cohort had only TCR beta chains sequenced, and the lack of alpha or paired-chain data limited which features could be detected. A later analysis found that HLA-associated TCR beta chains were more clonally expanded and had lower generation probabilities than equally common non-associated chains. A later analysis found that most CMV-associated TCR beta chains appeared HLA-restricted, with HLA associations seemingly driven largely by CMV exposure. In a later analysis, several top co-occurrence clusters were reported to appear linked to parvovirus B19, influenza, CMV and Epstein-Barr virus. An association between a missense DCLRE1C variant and V-gene and J-gene trimming of TCR beta chains was found in a later genetic analysis and replicated in an independent cohort. Because HLA typing was unavailable for some donors at each locus, only the typed subset was used in association tests. Correlated functional status among segregating V segments might be attributable to linkage disequilibrium, but an unknown experimental factor could not be ruled out. At a false discovery rate of 0.05, a later analysis linked some 17,000 TCR beta sequences to specific HLA alleles. CMV serostatus was the only immune exposure information available for the cohort. A later analysis found that TCR association rates varied across HLA loci, with DRB1 alleles showing the most associated TCRs and HLA-C alleles the fewest. It was suggested by the authors that the approach could potentially be generalized to other disease states and immunological phenotypes. In a later genetic analysis, fewer N-insertions in productive TCRs were reported among donors in an Asian-associated ancestry cluster than the 666-donor mean. Broadly in line with IMGT annotations, most TCR beta V segments showed up in productive rearrangements about 87% or about 30% of the time in an earlier analysis of 587 of the donors. The presence/absence analyses assumed that sequencing depth was roughly uniform across donors, and that assumption may not be true. Three of the identified cytomegalovirus-associated TCR beta chains were confirmed in vitro to be specific for cytomegalovirus antigens. Because counts were too low, roughly 17 rarely observed V segments, including chromosome 9 orphons, were left out of the earlier analysis of several hundred of the donors. Some IMGT-functional V segments, including TRBV6-2 and TRBV6-3, could not be distinguished by the 87-base-pair reads and were therefore excluded. Assigning TCR associations to individual alleles was difficult when HLA alleles, especially DR and DQ, strongly co-occurred. Across donors, most TCR sequences were observed very rarely, whereas some public TCRs were present in many individuals. In the study, some 160 TCR beta chains were listed as associated with cytomegalovirus. The sequencing pipeline was judged likely to have produced a cluster of highly shared sequence variants as a technical artifact. A further reported finding was that TCR beta sequences accurately predicted the HLA-A and HLA-B alleles for most subjects in the first cohort.

The cohort comprised around 700 healthy bone marrow donors. At the time of sampling, every cohort member was nominally healthy, though immune exposures that went unrecorded were likely present. Of the 610 or so cohort members, about 280 had positive CMV serostatus and 350 to 400 had negative CMV serostatus, and CMV serostatus was not recorded for the donor. Every donor gave a peripheral blood sample, and the peripheral blood mononuclear cells from that sample were used for TCR beta sequencing. The Qiagen DNeasy Blood Extraction Kit was used to extract genomic DNA from the blood cell samples. Points on this clone: The antigen it binds to is not known. Per-base quality was not reported, and no clone a single base away is much larger than it.

V is cut by 1 base and J by 1 base, and the space between the germline ends is 7 bases. The CDR3 runs 14 amino acids, cysteine and phenylalanine included. Only the CDR3 part of the read is kept: 42 bases, read in frame from the first base. CDR1 and CDR2 are drawn from the germline V gene: SGHAT, FQNNGV. Library creation used the immunoSEQ multiplex PCR assay. For the multiplex PCR, a mixture combining 60 forward primers for TCR Vbeta segments and 13 reverse primers for TCR Jbeta segments was used. The CDR3 region of rearranged TCR beta genes was amplified from genomic DNA with a multiplex PCR assay. The amplified TCR beta libraries were sequenced on the Illumina HiSeq System as 87-base-pair reads. For the original study's pipeline: In a later analysis, approximately 74 million unique TCR beta chains were counted across the roughly 610 repertoires, and around 10 million of these chains were shared by at least two donors. A nearest-neighbor algorithm error-corrected the raw reads and collapsed the reads into unique sequences, merging closely related sequences to remove PCR and sequencing errors. V, D and J gene segments were assigned by aligning CDR3 sequences to IMGT reference sequences. For a sequence to be retained, a match of at least six nucleotides to both a V gene segment and a J gene segment was required. Rearrangements were classified as productive when the CDR3 lacked stop codons and remained in frame with V and J, and all other rearrangements were classified as non-productive. CDR3 was defined by IMGT convention, running from the second conserved V-encoded cysteine to the conserved J-encoded phenylalanine. Sequences without an unambiguous match to a single V gene segment were excluded from the earlier analysis of approximately 600 of the donors. In an earlier analysis of several hundred of the donors, V segments were called functional above 56.7% productive rearrangements and were called segregating when the between-donor standard deviation exceeded 5%. A statistical classification framework was developed to diagnose cytomegalovirus status using the catalog of TCR beta chain sequences. In a later analysis, V and J genes were assigned by comparing TCR nucleotide sequences against IMGT/GENE-DB human TR gene sequences. The TCRdist pipeline was used in a later analysis to assign CDR3 sequences and most-parsimonious VDJ recombination scenarios. In a later analysis, each TCR beta chain was defined by its CDR3 amino acid sequence together with its V-gene family, and reads lacking a unique V-gene family were excluded. To address suspected cross-contamination and a sequencing artifact, a later analysis removed around 590 highly shared, low-generation-probability nucleotide sequences. In a later analysis, a clonal expansion index for each public chain was calculated from normalized within-repertoire ranks of inferred template counts. Generation probabilities in a later analysis came from a VDJ recombination model fitted to out-of-frame rearrangements, and those results were checked against IGoR. Hypergeometric tests were used in a later analysis to score TCR-TCR, TCR-HLA and TCR-CMV co-occurrence, with a repertoire-size bias correction applied to the TCR pairs. To estimate false discovery rates, a later analysis permuted the HLA or CMV assignments 20 times. In a later analysis, co-occurring TCRs were grouped using DBSCAN, with TCRdist sequence similarity added in when clustering inside HLA-allele-positive subsets. Repertoires with fewer than 30,000 or more than 120,000 public chains were left out of co-occurrence clustering, as were roughly five repertoires with anomalous nucleotide sharing. TCRdb's version of the immuneACCESS table is confined to in-frame rearrangements and falls short of the full clone set. An unresolved V gene accounts for under half of the shortfall where checked; the remainder is of unknown origin. V, J and clone size are those of that table, while D and trimming were read from the DNA. The sample yields about 120,000 clones; about three quarters were counted once. The ten top clones hold 0.85% to 1.3% of the sample.

This sequence was found in a human donor in good health. The chain links TRBV11-2 with TRBJ1-2; the D gene is unclear. The sample comprised PBMCs. The CDR3 has the sequence CASSLVDFNYGYTF. Read as DNA, the sequence is TGTGCCAGCAGCTTAGTAGACTTTAACTATGGCTACACCTTC.